These 7 T cell receptor beta chains were sequenced from one sample in a study of lymphopenia after photon versus proton radiotherapy. TCRdb's table, derived via immunoSEQ multiplex PCR, lists solely in-frame clones and lacks some. The table lists 160,000 or so clones, about 85% of them singletons. The sequencing here drew on peripheral blood, taken from a patient treated with photon-based radiotherapy. Source of these receptors: a man in his fifties with gastric cancer.

The chain recombines TRBV7-9 with TRBJ2-2, with 13 positions matching TRBD2. The CDR3 covers 17 residues. The V segment lost 4 bases and the J segment 4 bases; nucleotides outside the gene matches: 6. Germline V CDR1 and CDR2: SEHNR, FQNEAQ (reference sequence). The CDR3 coding sequence is TGTGCCAGCAGCTCAACTAGCGGGAGGGCCCCCACCGGGGAGCTGTTTTTT. Translating it yields CASSSTSGRAPTGELFF.

The chain has TRBV15 and TRBJ2-7; D not resolved. The V gene's germline CDR1 is LNHNV and CDR2 YYDKDF (reference sequence). Trimming pared 1 base from V and 6 bases from J, leaving 13 bases between. The CDR3 contains 14 residues. The CDR3 is CATSRGVGLSEQYF. Written as DNA, the CDR3 is TGTGCCACCAGCAGAGGGGTGGGATTGAGCGAGCAGTACTTC.

The V gene is TRBV9, the J gene TRBJ1-3; D remains unclear. CDR1 and CDR2 (germline): SGDLS, YYNGEE. The CDR3 is 11 amino acids. Trimming shortened V by 4 bases and J by 1 base, and 0 bases separated the two germline ends. The CDR3 bases are TGTGCCAGCAGCTCTGGAAACACCATATATTTT. This sequence encodes CASSSGNTIYF.

The rearrangement links TRBV7-6 to TRBJ2-6; D tentatively reads TRBD1 or TRBD2 (5 bases each). CDR1 and CDR2 (germline): SGHVS, FNYEAQ. V shed 5 bases and J shed 0 bases, with 14 bases lying between them. The length of the CDR3 is 17 residues. CDR3 sequence reads: CASSPGTEVSGANVLTF. The DNA of the CDR3 is TGTGCCAGCAGCCCCGGGACGGAAGTCTCTGGGGCCAACGTCCTGACTTTC.

This clone was observed a few times. The chain uses TRBV21-1 and TRBJ1-2; the table's D call, TRBD1, was not checked against the DNA. TRBV21-1 is designated a pseudogene. This CDR3 comprises 16 residues. CDR3 sequence: CASSTGTGKINYGYTF. The CDR3 coding sequence is TGTGCCAGCAGCACGGGGACAGGGAAAATTAACTATGGCTACACCTTC.

V and J are TRBV9 and TRBJ2-2; 12 nucleotides agree with TRBD2. Germline assignment: CDR1 SGDLS and CDR2 YYNGEE. V trimming: 3 bases; J trimming: 6 bases; junction bases outside the gene matches: 3. The CDR3 runs 15 residues. The CDR3 region has the DNA TGTGCCAGCAGCGGGACTAGCGGGGTTGCCGGGGAGCTGTTTTTT. Translated: CASSGTSGVAGELFF. Full variable domain (missing parts from reference TRBV9 and TRBJ2-2): DSGVTQTPKHLITATGQRVTLRCSPRSGDLSVYWYQQSLDQGLQFLIQYYNGEERAKGNILERFSAQQFPDLHSELNLSSLELGDSALYFCASSGTSGVAGELFFGEGSRLTVL.

V and J are TRBV10-3 and TRBJ2-1, with a weak D call TRBD2 (5 bases). This CDR3 has 15 residues. V was clipped by 4 bases and J by 4 bases, with 14 bases between them. CDR1 is ENHRY, CDR2 SYGVKD, per germline. This chain's CDR3 is CAISGGTRGYNEQFF. CDR3 coding DNA: TGTGCCATCAGTGGTGGCACCCGGGGATACAATGAGCAGTTCTTC.